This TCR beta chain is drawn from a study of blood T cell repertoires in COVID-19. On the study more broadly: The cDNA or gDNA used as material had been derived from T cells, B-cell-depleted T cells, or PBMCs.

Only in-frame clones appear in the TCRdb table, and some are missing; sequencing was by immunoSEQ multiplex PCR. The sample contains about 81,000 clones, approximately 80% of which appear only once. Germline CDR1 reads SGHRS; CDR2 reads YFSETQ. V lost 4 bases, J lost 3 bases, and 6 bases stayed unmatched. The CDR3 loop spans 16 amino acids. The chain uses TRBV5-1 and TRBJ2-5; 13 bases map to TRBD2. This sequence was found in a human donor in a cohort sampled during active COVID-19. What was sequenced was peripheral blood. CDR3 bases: TGCGCCAGCAGCCAAATGACTAGCGGGGGGAAAGAGACCCAGTACTTC. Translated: CASSQMTSGGKETQYF.